Below are 17 T cell receptor beta chains sequenced from a single sample in a study of graft-versus-host responses after intestinal transplantation. Produced via immunoSEQ multiplex PCR; TCRdb's table is partial and in-frame only. Of 20,000 to 25,000 clones listed, about 45% are singletons. Material: alloreactive CD4+ T cells from a mixed lymphocyte reaction culture, obtained before intestinal transplant. Described subset: CFSE-low proliferating T cells sorted from approximately 6-day pre-transplant mixed lymphocyte reaction (GvH or HvG direction). These receptors all come from a human patient who received an intestinal transplant.

This clone was picked up one time. The chain has TRBV10-3 and TRBJ2-7, with D possibly TRBD1 on 6 matching bases. V shed 6 bases and J shed 3 bases, with 12 bases lying between them. CDR1 and CDR2 (germline): ENHRY, SYGVKD. The CDR3 consists of 13 residues. This CDR3 reads CAISGTPHYEQYF. For the CDR3, the DNA is TGTGCCATCAGCGGGACACCACACTACGAGCAGTACTTC.

The chain has TRBV7-2 and TRBJ2-7; no firm D call. The V end was cut by 1 base, the J end by 0 bases, with 7 bases between. In germline, CDR1 is SGHTA, CDR2 FQGNSA. The CDR3 contains 14 residues. As DNA, the CDR3 is TGTGCCAGCAGCTTAGGGGCCCTCTCCTACGAGCAGTACTTC. Its translation: CASSLGALSYEQYF.

On this clone itself: A junction boundary mismatches the germline segment, possibly from a read error. The J gene is TRBJ2-3, the V gene TRBV2, with D perhaps TRBD1 (5 bases). CDR1 and CDR2 (germline): SNHLY, FYNNEI. This CDR3 has 10 amino acids. CDR3 protein: CASRTDAQYF. In DNA, the CDR3 is TGTGCCAGCAGGACAGATGCGCAGTATTTT.

The V and J genes are TRBV10-2 and TRBJ1-2, with D uncertain. The CDR3 spans 14 residues. Germline V gene sequence: CDR1 WSHSY, CDR2 SAAADI. V was clipped by 4 bases and J by 0 bases, with 9 bases between them. The CDR3 nucleotides are TGCGCCAGCAGTGGCCCAGAAGCTAACTATGGCTACACCTTC. Amino acids: CASSGPEANYGYTF.

The sample holds a few counts of this clone. V and J are TRBV6-5 and TRBJ1-6; TRBD1 matches at 10 bases. CDR1 is MNHEY, CDR2 SVGAGI, per germline. J lost 7 bases, V lost 4 bases, and 4 bases had no gene match. The CDR3 is made up of 15 amino acids. The CDR3 DNA sequence: TGTGCCAGCAGTTCCCCGGGACAGGGGAATTCACCCCTCCACTTT. Translated: CASSSPGQGNSPLHF.

This rearrangement joins TRBV4-1 to TRBJ2-7, with D tentatively TRBD1 (6 bases). The germline CDR1 and CDR2 sequences are MGHRA and YSYEKL. This CDR3 region has 12 residues. The V gene lost 6 bases and the J gene lost 12 bases, with 18 bases spanning the gap. The CDR3 region is CASSSGQGRPYF. Here the CDR3 DNA reads TGCGCCAGCAGTAGTGGGCAGGGGCGCCCGTACTTC.

The J gene is TRBJ2-5, the V gene TRBV19; 9 nucleotides align to TRBD1. Germline trimming cut 4 bases from V and 3 bases from J; bases unmatched to any gene: 0. This CDR3 region has 13 residues. Germline assignment: CDR1 LNHDA and CDR2 SQIVND (reference sequence). CDR3 region: CASSRDREETQYF. The CDR3 nucleotides read TGTGCCAGTAGTAGGGACAGGGAAGAGACCCAGTACTTC. The entire variable domain, with the rest obtained from reference TRBV19 and TRBJ2-5, is as follows: DGGITQSPKYLFRKEGQNVTLSCEQNLNHDAMYWYRQDPGQGLRLIYYSQIVNDFQKGDIAEGYSVSREKKESFPLTVTSAQKNPTAFYLCASSRDREETQYFGPGTRLLVL.

J is TRBJ2-1 and V is TRBV18; 11 positions agree with TRBD1. The germline CDR1 and CDR2 sequences are KGHSH and LQKENI. Trimming cost V 1 base and J 5 bases; bases outside gene matches: 4. The CDR3 has 16 amino acids. The CDR3 loop reads CASSPRTGGWDNEQFF. CDR3 sequence (DNA): TGTGCCAGCTCACCACGGACAGGGGGCTGGGACAATGAGCAGTTCTTC. The entire variable domain, with the rest obtained from reference TRBV18 and TRBJ2-1, is as follows: NAGVMQNPRHLVRRRGQEARLRCSPMKGHSHVYWYRQLPEEGLKFMVYLQKENIIDESGMPKERFSAEFPKEGPSILRIQQVVRGDSAAYFCASSPRTGGWDNEQFFGPGTRLTVL.

This clone was seen a handful of times. The genes are TRBV5-1 and TRBJ2-2, with D possibly matching TRBD2 (5 bases). The CDR3 consists of 15 residues. Trimming shortened V by 8 bases and J by 0 bases, and 14 bases separated the two germline ends. In germline, CDR1 is SGHRS, CDR2 YFSETQ. DNA for the CDR3: TGCGCCAGTACGACCTTGGACTCGAACACCGGGGAGCTGTTTTTT. It translates to CASTTLDSNTGELFF. Full variable domain (outside the CDR3, taken from reference TRBV5-1 and TRBJ2-2): KAGVTQTPRYLIKTRGQQVTLSCSPISGHRSVSWYQQTPGQGLQFLFEYFSETQRNKGNFPGRFSGRQFSNSRSEMNVSTLELGDSALYLCASTTLDSNTGELFFGEGSRLTVL.

V is TRBV18 and J is TRBJ2-2; TRBD1 matches at 9 bases. From germline, CDR1 is KGHSH and CDR2 LQKENI. This CDR3 contains 15 residues. Trimming took 4 bases from V and 3 from J; bases not matched to a gene: 3. The DNA of the CDR3 is TGTGCCAGCTCACAAGGACAGGGGTACACCGGGGAGCTGTTTTTT. Amino acids: CASSQGQGYTGELFF. Variable domain in full (rest from reference TRBV18 and TRBJ2-2): NAGVMQNPRHLVRRRGQEARLRCSPMKGHSHVYWYRQLPEEGLKFMVYLQKENIIDESGMPKERFSAEFPKEGPSILRIQQVVRGDSAAYFCASSQGQGYTGELFFGEGSRLTVL.

There are a few counts of this clone. The CDR3 protein is CASSDLAGEQFF. The DNA for the CDR3 is TGCGCCAGCAGCGATCTAGCGGGTGAGCAGTTCTTC. The V and J genes are TRBV5-1 and TRBJ2-1, with 8 bases that match TRBD2. CDR1 and CDR2 (germline): SGHRS, YFSETQ. The ends lost 4 bases at V and 9 bases at J; junction bases unmatched: 3. This CDR3 comprises 12 residues.

V and J are TRBV27 and TRBJ1-6; weak D call: TRBD1 (5 bases). The germline CDR1 and CDR2 sequences are MNHEY and SMNVEV (reference sequence). Between the trimmed V and J ends, which lost 3 bases and 9 bases, there was a span of 6 bases. The CDR3 is made up of 12 amino acids. DNA of the CDR3: TGTGCCAGCAGTTTGGGGCTTTCACCCCTCCACTTT. Protein sequence: CASSLGLSPLHF.

In DNA, the CDR3 is TGTGCCAGTACCGACAGGGCCCTAGATACGCAGTATTTT. Its protein product is CASTDRALDTQYF. The rearrangement joins TRBV9 to TRBJ2-3, with 7 positions matching TRBD1. The germline gives CDR1 SGDLS, CDR2 YYNGEE. Trimming cost V 8 bases and J 5 bases; bases outside gene matches: 8. This CDR3 contains 13 residues.

V gene TRBV2 combines with J gene TRBJ2-2; 12 bases line up with TRBD2. Trimming removed 5 bases from V and 5 bases from J; junction bases left unmatched: 6. Germline V lookup: CDR1 SNHLY, CDR2 FYNNEI. The CDR3 extends over 16 amino acids. The CDR3 loop is CASSPTSGGLTGELFF. The CDR3 bases are TGTGCCAGCAGTCCTACTAGCGGGGGGTTGACCGGGGAGCTGTTTTTT.

The chain carries TRBV7-9 and TRBJ2-1, with TRBD1 matching 9 bases. With V trimmed by 2 bases and J by 2 bases, 1 base remained unmatched. The CDR3 contains 15 residues. The germline CDR1 and CDR2 sequences are SEHNR and FQNEAQ (reference sequence). CDR3 DNA sequence: TGTGCCAGCAGCTTAAGACAGGGGGCCTACAATGAGCAGTTCTTC. This codes for CASSLRQGAYNEQFF. Full variable domain (remainder filled in from reference TRBV7-9 and TRBJ2-1): DTGVSQNPRHKITKRGQNVTFRCDPISEHNRLYWYRQTLGQGPEFLTYFQNEAQLEKSRLLSDRFSAERPKGSFSTLEIQRTEQGDSAMYLCASSLRQGAYNEQFFGPGTRLTVL.

This clone has only a few counts. The chain combines TRBV15 with TRBJ1-5, with D possibly matching TRBD1 (5 bases). Trimming left V 3 bases short and J 7 bases short, with 10 bases between. Germline V gives CDR1 LNHNV, CDR2 YYDKDF (reference sequence). This CDR3 has 13 amino acids. The CDR3 here is CATSRGGPQPQHF. Here the CDR3 DNA reads TGTGCCACCAGCAGGGGGGGACCCCAGCCCCAGCATTTT.

The chain joins TRBV29-1 to TRBJ2-7, with 8 bases that match TRBD1. J lost 6 bases, V lost 3 bases, and 7 bases had no gene match. This CDR3 has 13 residues. Germline V gene lookup returns CDR1 SQVTM and CDR2 ANQGSEA. The CDR3 loop reads CSVDGPGQAEQYF. The CDR3 nucleotides read TGCAGCGTTGATGGTCCGGGACAGGCCGAGCAGTACTTC.